The source of this T cell receptor (beta chain) is a study of blood T cell repertoires in COVID-19. The table came from immunoSEQ multiplex PCR; TCRdb's copy has only in-frame clones and leaves some out. The profile shows about 230,000 clones, under 90% of them singletons. Trimming took off 2 bases at V and 2 bases at J, with 6 bases between the two ends. The CDR3 has 14 amino acids. Germline assignment: CDR1 KGHDR and CDR2 SFDVKD. The chain links TRBV24-1 to TRBJ2-4; possible D gene TRBD1, 5 bases. The receptor was isolated from a woman in her thirties with acute COVID-19. The specimen was PBMCs or T cells enriched from blood (not recorded which). CDR3 coding DNA: TGTGCCACCAGTGATTGGGGCACCAAAAACATTCAGTACTTC. This sequence encodes CATSDWGTKNIQYF.